The subject of this entry is one TCR beta chain. Its antigen is unknown. It has no much larger one-base neighbor in the sample; base qualities were not kept. The data were taken from a study of long-term antiretroviral therapy in people with HIV (dated 2022 in TCRdb). General notes on the study: The earliest samples were collected approximately a decade before the 2015 WHO recommendation for immediate ART, a period when ART was typically delayed until CD4 counts fell. A retrospective serial study tested whether ART initiation and durable HIV suppression were associated with changes in peripheral blood TRB repertoire composition and diversity. No cross-contamination during QIAcube processing turned up in test extractions that ran a monoclonal T-cell line alongside 33 polyclonal samples. A total of around 190 cryopreserved PBMC samples came from a few dozen adults with confirmed HIV infection and were collected serially over a mean of roughly 6 years (range 1-12). Of the 30 or so participants with HIV, roughly 10 were female. Points the paper makes about the study in general: Samples dated from 2004 to 2017, and the ART regimens used may be less effective than current ones. Because pre-ART samples had limited cell numbers, unsorted PBMC were profiled rather than sorted CD4+ and CD8+ T cells. Since PBMC availability was limited, sequencing covered only the TCR beta chain, with no alpha chain pairing. Narrower CDR3 length ranges were observed in HIV repertoires than in controls, and an antigen-experienced repertoire with only a slight naive shift after ART was suggested by the network structure. Starting ART was linked to a significant rise in TRB diversity, yet even after long-term ART the diversity remained significantly lower than in transplant donor controls. Expanded TRB clones identified before ART initiation dominated the repertoire at all time points, although this dominance fluctuated and declined in many PLHIV after ART. No data were available on ART adherence, viral resistance or therapy changes, limiting inferences about post-ART repertoire changes.

Inclusion was restricted to participants for whom at least one PBMC sample before ART initiation and at least two post-ART samples were available. Treatment was received in the United States of America by all participants with HIV. Before DNA extraction, cryopreserved samples of about 0.95-10 million PBMC were thawed and then washed. At the time of the earliest PBMC sample, participants with HIV were aged between roughly 20 and 60 years. PBMC samples were contributed by each participant from 1-4 timepoints before ART initiation and 2-8 timepoints after ART initiation, with a median of 7 samples. Serial HIV viral load, CD4+ T-cell count, ART history and demographic data were obtained for every participant. Genomic DNA was extracted from unsorted PBMC with a Qiagen kit on a QIAcube, processed in batches of 12 samples. The immunoSEQ hsTCRB v3.0 assay was used at survey level resolution to sequence the TRB variable region. TRB sequencing targeted a depth of about 40,000-55,000 T-cell genomes per sample. An Illumina MiSeq with a v3 150-cycle kit was used to sequence the pooled TRB libraries. The study's own analysis went as follows. Repertoire analysis ran in R within a reproducible Nextflow workflow covering QC, data transformation and analysis. LymphoSeq2, an R package for exploring AIRR-Seq data, was used to implement the custom analyses. A handful of samples that produced fewer than 5000 total TRB sequences were removed, so approximately 190 HIV repertoires were analyzed. Of the approximately 190 retained HIV repertoires, almost 60 were collected before and around 130 after ART initiation. Each repertoire was downsampled to 5000 TRB nucleotide sequences, and summary statistics were averaged across 100 downsampling iterations. The analysis kept only TRB sequences whose CDR3 regions were at least seven amino acids long. Diversity was measured with a Shannon entropy-derived clonality score and the Gini coefficient. In the repertoire networks, any two of the top 5000 CDR3 amino acid sequences were connected whenever the two sequences differed by an edit distance of one. For TRB CDR3 amino acid sequences, antigen specificity groups and MHC restriction were predicted with GLIPH2. To flag known CMV, EBV, HIV or tissue antigen associations, CDR3 amino acid sequences were matched against VDJdb and McPAS-TCR. Pre-ART, post-ART and control groups were compared with Wilcoxon signed-rank tests and Holm-Bonferroni correction. TCRdb limited this immuneACCESS table to in-frame rearrangements with V and J called. A share of clones is missing; checked studies link under half to unresolved V genes, and the rest is unexplained. V, J and clone size derive from that table, while D and trimming were established from the DNA sequence. The sample includes some 20,000 clones, with approximately 81% observed a single time. The top ten hold over 8.5% of the sample.

Here V drops 3 bases and J drops 5 bases, and the junction holds 5 bases not matched to any gene. Sequences SGHTA (CDR1) and FQGTGA (CDR2) are obtained from the germline V gene. Including the terminal cysteine and phenylalanine, the CDR3 comprises 15 residues. Of all the DNA, just the CDR3 is kept, 45 bases in frame from base 1. The source was unsorted PBMCs, collected about 2.4 years after starting antiretroviral therapy. Rearrangement joined TRBV7-3 to TRBJ2-5; TRBD2 lines up with 11 middle nucleotides. The clonotype was recovered from a man aged 35 to 55 with HIV. CDR3 loop: CASSFVAGGAETQYF. The nucleotide sequence is given as TGTGCCAGCAGCTTCGTAGCGGGGGGGGCGGAGACCCAGTACTTC.